This is a list of T cell receptor beta chains from one sample in a study of blood T cell repertoires in COVID-19. The protocol was immunoSEQ multiplex PCR, while the TCRdb copy is restricted to in-frame clones and leaves out a portion. Among 50,000 or so clones listed, 75% to 85% were seen once. Sequenced: peripheral blood. Source of these receptors: a man aged 35 to 55 with acute or convalescent COVID-19. The conserved cysteine and the conserved F or W are not part of the CDR3 here. The D gene is left open where the match is weak. The size of a clone is reported for some rows only, either as once, few or many, or as a class for expanded clones.

d_gene | v_gene | abundance | CDR3aa
TRBD1 | TRBV4-1 | . | ASIIKWTGEVPTNEKLF
TRBD2 | TRBV4-2 | once | ASSPHALAGDGGYNEQF
. | TRBV7-8 | . | ASSFRDSGANVLT
. | TRBV29-1 | . | SVAPAGETQY
. | TRBV6-6 | few | ASSYSTLYEQY
. | TRBV30 | . | AWSGRRGISNEKLF
. | TRBV5-1 | . | ASSLAGGAGNTIY
. | TRBV7-2 | . | ASSFEGGSGNTIY
. | TRBV7-8 | few | ASSLVAQGGSPLH
TRBD1 | TRBV7-8 | . | ASSLVGQGPGFNQPQH
. | TRBV10-2 | . | ASNQQGNAQPQH
. | TRBV7-9 | few | ASSLARQAGWNSPLH
TRBD1 | TRBV6-5 | . | ASSYTGANYGYT
TRBD2 | TRBV5-5 | . | ASSWGGLAGQETQY
TRBD1 | TRBV5-1 | . | ASSYWDRSDTIY
. | TRBV6-5 | . | ATPGGRNNSPLH
. | TRBV11-2 | . | ASSWRGGKYTDTQY
TRBD2 | TRBV11-3 | . | ASSGGLAGAETQY
. | TRBV7-6 | once | ASSSRGRERGSYNEQF
. | TRBV6-5 | once | ASRRQVNTEAF
TRBD2 | TRBV6-1 | . | ASSVSVGLVAYTQY
. | TRBV30 | many | AWQLAYSTDTQY
. | TRBV28 | . | ASRRGMNTEAF
. | TRBV19 | . | ASSIGLANEQY
TRBD1 | TRBV15 | . | ATSRQTGGGSPLH
. | TRBV7-2 | once | ASSSHRDSNQPQH
TRBD2 | TRBV5-1 | . | ASSSREGRYEQY
TRBD1 | TRBV5-6 | . | ASSPGTGGLREQY
. | TRBV6-5 | . | ASSLRGGRKPQH
. | TRBV5-1 | . | ASGFRGLGDTQY
TRBD1 | TRBV6-5 | few | ASRGQGGYEQY
. | TRBV15 | . | ATSPDKNYGYT
TRBD2 | TRBV14 | many | ASSQDPASGEKFSYEQY
. | TRBV19 | once | ASSIPDSRVQPQH
TRBD1 | TRBV6-5 | . | ATAGTGISETQY